This T cell receptor beta chain was identified during a study of T-cell memory formation after mild COVID-19. Study-wide findings and caveats: Contracting clones from day 15 to 85 showed balanced CD4/CD8; later expanders favored CD4+. The main location of contracting CD4+ clones was CM and EM, and that of contracting CD8+ clones was EMRA.

The 5'RACE method, run with constant-segment primers, produced TCR alpha and TCR beta cDNA libraries (carrying sample barcodes and UMIs). Each CDR3 protein is one row after TCRdb ran MiXCR on the 5' RACE reads. The repertoire consists of more than 300,000 distinct CDR3 sequences, with around 20% occurring once and the leading ten covering 21%. With respect to this clonotype: The antigen remains unidentified.

CDR3 size: 14 residues. Trimming left V 5 bases short and J 9 bases short, with 19 bases between. Germline values: CDR1 SGHTA, CDR2 FQGNSA. This sequence joins TRBV7-2 and TRBJ1-2, with a possible D match to TRBD1 (5 bases). The sequence was collected from a man aged 18 to 30 who had mild COVID-19 (a few samples of this study predate the infection). Cell type and time point are not known. Sequences were obtained from PBMCs or a T cell subset sorted from them (not recorded which). The DNA for the CDR3 is TGTGCCAGCAGCCCGCCCCCGATGGGGACCAGCTACACCTTC. This translates into CASSPPPMGTSYTF.